This record covers a single T cell receptor beta chain. Sorted subsets were amplified in replicate PCRs using 200 ng DNA, 30,000 to 35,000 T cell genomes. Measured with immunoSEQ multiplex PCR; TCRdb has only the in-frame clones, and not every one. Counted here are 2,500,000 or so clones, around 90% occurring once; the ten biggest clones make up 0.37%. Adults of Caucasian background living in Nashville, Tennessee made up all donors. This sample was taken from a study of shared clonotypes between healthy human individuals. Sequenced input: naive CD4+ T cells from PBMCs. Subset noted: CD45RA+ positively selected. The receptor was isolated from a young man in good health. Some clones in this sample may be carry-over from other donors' samples.

The CDR3, as DNA: TGTGCCAGCAGCTTAGCGAGGGAGGGCCTATATGAGCAGTTCTTC. It is translated as CASSLAREGLYEQFF. This chain joins TRBV11-2 and TRBJ2-1, with 7 bases that match TRBD2. The CDR3 length is 15 residues. Trimming took 1 base from V and 8 from J; bases not matched to a gene: 8. Germline V lookup: CDR1 SGHAT, CDR2 FQNNGV.